This TCR beta chain is drawn from a study of yellow fever vaccine responses in identical twins. In TCRdb, the RT-PCR reads were re-called with MiXCR into one record per CDR3 protein. The sample includes approximately 32,000 distinct CDR3 sequences, about 61% of them seen just once. On this clonotype itself: No antigen is known for it.

Findings and caveats of the study: Twin vaccine T cell responses reportedly seemed partly convergent, partly personalized.

Per the germline V gene, CDR1 is SGHVS and CDR2 is FNYEAQ. The trim removed 5 bases at V and 7 bases at J, leaving 5 bases unmatched. This CDR3 is 14 amino acids long. Sequencing used T cells from blood (PBMCs), unsorted or a sorted subset (not recorded which), obtained before or after yellow fever vaccination (not recorded which). The V gene is TRBV7-6, the J gene TRBJ1-6; 7 bases are shared with TRBD1. This receptor was taken from a woman under 30 who received the yellow fever vaccine. In DNA form, the CDR3 reads TGTGCCAGCAGCACGGGACAGTCCAATTCACCCCTCCACTTT. Protein sequence: CASSTGQSNSPLHF.